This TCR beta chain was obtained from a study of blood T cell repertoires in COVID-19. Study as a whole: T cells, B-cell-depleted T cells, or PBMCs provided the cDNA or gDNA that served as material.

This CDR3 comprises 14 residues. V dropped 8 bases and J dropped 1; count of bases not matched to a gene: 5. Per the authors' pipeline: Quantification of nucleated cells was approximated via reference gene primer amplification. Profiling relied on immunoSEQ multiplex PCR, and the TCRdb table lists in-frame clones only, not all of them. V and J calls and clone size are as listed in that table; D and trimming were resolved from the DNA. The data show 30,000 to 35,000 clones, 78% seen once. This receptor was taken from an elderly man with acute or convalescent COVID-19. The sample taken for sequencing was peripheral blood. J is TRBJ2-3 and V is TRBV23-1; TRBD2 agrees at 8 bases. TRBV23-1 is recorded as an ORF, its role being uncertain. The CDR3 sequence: CASPPGGGTDTQYF. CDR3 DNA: TGCGCCAGCCCCCCGGGGGGGGGCACAGATACGCAGTATTTT.